These 14 T cell receptor beta chains share one sample of origin, sequenced in a study of early T cells in non-severe SARS-CoV-2 infection. TCRdb reprocessed the 5' RACE reads with MiXCR, giving one entry per CDR3 protein. The sample carries 50,000 to 60,000 distinct CDR3 sequences, 6.5% to 7.5% recorded once. Specimen: whole blood, collected at baseline. The receptors shown here come from an adult who was a healthcare worker with PCR-confirmed SARS-CoV-2 infection or an uninfected control (not recorded which).

There are a few counts of this clonotype. This rearrangement joins TRBV7-2 to TRBJ2-1, with a weak D call TRBD1 (6 bases). Trimming took off 5 bases at V and 3 bases at J, with 14 bases between the two ends. Germline V gene data show CDR1 as SGHTA and CDR2 as FQGNSA. The CDR3 is 15 residues long. Written as DNA, the CDR3 is TGTGCCAGCAGCCCCAGGGGCGGCGACTACAATGAGCAGTTCTTC. Amino acids: CASSPRGGDYNEQFF.

This clonotype was seen many times. The chain uses TRBV10-2 and TRBJ2-7, with 8 bases lining up with TRBD1. With V trimmed by 5 bases and J by 4 bases, 7 bases remained unmatched. The germline gives CDR1 WSHSY, CDR2 SAAADI. The CDR3 consists of 14 residues. The CDR3 loop reads CASSLTGGNYEQYF. DNA for the CDR3: TGCGCCAGCAGTTTAACAGGGGGGAATTACGAGCAGTACTTC.

This clonotype was detected only a few times. The V call is TRBV4-1, the J call TRBJ2-1; D is possibly TRBD1 or TRBD2 (6 bases each). The CDR3 totals 16 residues. Trimming left V 0 bases short and J 4 bases short, with 13 bases between. The V gene's germline CDR1 is MGHRA and CDR2 YSYEKL. The CDR3 sequence: CASSQDRRGAYNEQFF. CDR3 bases: TGCGCCAGCAGCCAAGATCGTAGGGGGGCGTACAATGAGCAGTTCTTC.

In this sample, this clonotype turned up many times. The V and J genes are TRBV19 and TRBJ2-5, with D possibly TRBD2 on 6 matching bases. CDR1 and CDR2 from the germline V gene are LNHDA and SQIVND (reference sequence). This CDR3 is built from 14 residues. V was cut by 5 bases and J by 4 bases, with 14 bases left in between. This CDR3 is CASSGDSTGETQYF. Here the CDR3 DNA reads TGTGCCAGTAGTGGGGACTCCACTGGAGAGACCCAGTACTTC.

This clonotype was seen ten or more times. The chain has TRBV29-1 and TRBJ2-3; TRBD2 is a possible D gene (5 bases). V lost 3 bases and J 1 base, leaving 14 bases between the germline ends. CDR3 length: 15 residues. The V gene's germline CDR1 is SQVTM and CDR2 ANQGSEA. CDR3 region: CSVEGGRFGTDTQYF. The CDR3 coding sequence is TGCAGCGTTGAGGGCGGGCGGTTCGGCACAGATACGCAGTATTTT.

Ten or more counts support this clonotype. The V and J genes are TRBV20-1 and TRBJ2-5, with a tentative D call TRBD2 (7 bases). The CDR3 has 12 amino acids. V was trimmed by 6 bases and J by 6 bases, leaving 14 bases between them. Germline-derived CDR1 and CDR2 are DFQATT and SNEGSKA (reference sequence). Here the CDR3 reads CSARGPTKTQYF. The CDR3, as DNA: TGCAGTGCGCGGGGGCCTACGAAGACCCAGTACTTC.

This clonotype was observed many times. This rearrangement joins TRBV6-2 or TRBV6-3 to TRBJ2-1; 12 bases map to TRBD2. The CDR3 is 20 amino acids. CDR1 and CDR2 from the germline V gene are MNHEY and SVGEGT. J was trimmed by 1 base and V by 7 bases; bases with no gene match: 17. CDR3 sequence: CASTFTPGLAGLESYNEQFF. In DNA, the CDR3 is TGTGCCAGCACCTTTACCCCCGGACTAGCGGGGCTAGAATCCTACAATGAGCAGTTCTTC.

This clonotype was seen many times. The gene calls are TRBV11-2 and TRBJ1-5; 8 bases align to TRBD1. Germline V CDR1 and CDR2: SGHAT, FQNNGV. The CDR3 totals 15 residues. J was trimmed by 2 bases and V by 5 bases; bases with no gene match: 5. The CDR3 nucleotides are TGTGCCAGCAGCCGGACAGGGAATGGCAATCAGCCCCAGCATTTT. It specifies CASSRTGNGNQPQHF. Combining the CDR3 with reference TRBV11-2 and TRBJ1-5 gives the whole variable domain EAGVAQSPRYKIIEKRQSVAFWCNPISGHATLYWYQQILGQGPKLLIQFQNNGVVDDSQLPKDRFSAERLKGVDSTLKIQPAKLEDSAVYLCASSRTGNGNQPQHFGDGTRLSIL.

This clonotype has a count of ten or more. The V call is TRBV12-3 or TRBV12-4, the J call TRBJ1-1; weak D call: TRBD1 (6 bases). The V end was cut by 6 bases, the J end by 0 bases, with 8 bases between. The CDR3 loop spans 13 amino acids. CDR3 sequence: CASSGQLNTEAFF. The CDR3 DNA reads as TGTGCCAGCAGCGGACAGTTGAACACTGAAGCTTTCTTT.

In this sample, this clonotype turned up a few times. The chain links TRBV18 to TRBJ2-1, with a possible D match to TRBD2 (5 bases). V lost 3 bases to trimming and J lost 6 bases, with 15 bases between them. Germline values: CDR1 KGHSH, CDR2 LQKENI. The CDR3 runs to 15 residues. The CDR3 sequence is CASSPLGGVPNEQFF. The CDR3 region has the DNA TGTGCCAGCTCACCCTTAGGAGGAGTCCCCAATGAGCAGTTCTTC.

The chain has TRBV29-1 and TRBJ2-1; D unclear. V gave up 4 bases and J gave up 0 bases, with 7 bases separating them. CDR1 is SQVTM and CDR2 is ANQGSEA in the germline V gene. The CDR3 is 13 amino acids. CDR3 nucleotide sequence: TGCAGCGTTGTTCCCGACTCCTACAATGAGCAGTTCTTC. It specifies CSVVPDSYNEQFF.

The table lists this clonotype with many counts. The chain joins TRBV10-2 to TRBJ2-6; D remains unclear. The CDR3 is 14 amino acids. Per germline, CDR1 WSHSY and CDR2 SAAADI. V was clipped by 7 bases and J by 2 bases, with 9 bases between them. CDR3 in amino acids: CASTGFAGANVLTF. CDR3 nucleotides: TGCGCCAGCACAGGATTTGCTGGGGCCAACGTCCTGACTTTC.

In its sample, this clonotype was seen many times. The chain recombines TRBV9 with TRBJ2-3; possibly TRBD2 for D (6 bases). The germline CDR1 and CDR2 sequences are SGDLS and YYNGEE. The V end was cut by 2 bases, the J end by 6 bases, with 16 bases between. The CDR3 length is 15 residues. CDR3 DNA sequence: TGTGCCAGCAGCGTGGGACTCCACAAAGGCGATACGCAGTATTTT. It is translated as CASSVGLHKGDTQYF.

This clonotype was counted ten times or more. CDR3: CASSLRPGGGNSPLHF. CDR3 sequence (DNA): TGTGCCAGCAGTTTAAGGCCAGGGGGTGGAAATTCACCCCTCCACTTT. The rearrangement links TRBV27 to TRBJ1-6, with TRBD1 matching over 7 bases. Germline V lookup: CDR1 MNHEY, CDR2 SMNVEV (reference sequence). V was pared by 2 bases and J by 7 bases, with 8 bases of the junction left unmatched. This CDR3 is built from 16 residues.